The clone carrying this T cell receptor beta chain has just one count. Its specificity is not known. The data are from a study of shared clonotypes between healthy human individuals. Trimming stripped 3 bases from V and 1 base from J, with 11 bases between. Germline CDR1 and CDR2: LNHDA and SQIVND (reference sequence). This CDR3 has 15 residues. Notes on the study in general: Only a few donors were included, so the genetic and exposure-history diversity represented was limited.

Unsorted PBMC samples were amplified in replicate PCRs containing around 310 ng DNA, roughly 30,000 T cell genomes. Ten immunoSEQ deep assay plates held the unsorted PBMC DNA. Profiling relied on immunoSEQ multiplex PCR, and the TCRdb table lists in-frame clones only, not all of them. The sample records 450,000 to 600,000 clones, 65% to 80% being singletons. This receptor was taken from a middle-aged woman in good health. Some clones in this sample may be carry-over from other donors' samples. The rearrangement joins TRBV19 to TRBJ2-3; possibly TRBD2 for D (5 bases). The sample taken for sequencing was PBMCs. The chain's CDR3 is CASSIPSRGTDTQYF. CDR3 nucleotide sequence: TGTGCCAGTAGTATCCCGTCGAGGGGCACAGATACGCAGTATTTT.